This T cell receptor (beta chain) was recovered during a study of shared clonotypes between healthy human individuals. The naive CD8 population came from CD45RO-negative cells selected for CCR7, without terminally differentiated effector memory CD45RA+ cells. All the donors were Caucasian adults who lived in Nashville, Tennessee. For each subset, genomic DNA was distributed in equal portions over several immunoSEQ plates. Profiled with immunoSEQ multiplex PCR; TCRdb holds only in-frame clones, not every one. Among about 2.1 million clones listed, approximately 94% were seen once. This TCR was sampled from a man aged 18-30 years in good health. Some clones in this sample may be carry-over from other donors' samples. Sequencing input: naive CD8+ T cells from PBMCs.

DNA of the CDR3: TGCGCCAGCAGCCAAGATTTCCAGGGTGAGACCCAGTACTTC. This translates into CASSQDFQGETQYF. The chain carries TRBV4-3 and TRBJ2-5; D is possibly TRBD1 (5 bases). The CDR3 consists of 14 residues. V was clipped by 0 bases and J by 5 bases, with 10 bases between them. Germline loops: CDR1 LGHNA, CDR2 YSLEER.